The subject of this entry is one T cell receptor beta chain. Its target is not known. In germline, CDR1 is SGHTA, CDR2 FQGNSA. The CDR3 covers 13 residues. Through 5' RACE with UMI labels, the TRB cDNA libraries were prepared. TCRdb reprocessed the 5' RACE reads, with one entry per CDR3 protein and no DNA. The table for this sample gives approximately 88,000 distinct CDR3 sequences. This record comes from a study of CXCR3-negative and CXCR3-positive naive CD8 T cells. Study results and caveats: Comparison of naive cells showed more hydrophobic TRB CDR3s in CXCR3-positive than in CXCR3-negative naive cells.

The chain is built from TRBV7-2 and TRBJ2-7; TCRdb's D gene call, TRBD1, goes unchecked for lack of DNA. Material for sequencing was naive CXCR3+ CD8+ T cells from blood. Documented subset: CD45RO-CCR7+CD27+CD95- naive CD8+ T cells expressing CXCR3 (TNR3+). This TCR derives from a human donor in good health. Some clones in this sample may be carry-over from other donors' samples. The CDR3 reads CASSRPGTGEQYF.